The 22 T cell receptor beta chains below all came from one sample that was sequenced in a study of beta chain features in type 1 diabetes. As every portion of the isolated RNA was reverse transcribed, the sequencing read expressed TCRB transcripts. Measured with immunoSEQ multiplex PCR; TCRdb has only the in-frame clones, and not every one. The sample lists under 450,000 clones; more than 11% were seen once. Specimen: naive CD4+ T cells from blood. The receptors derive from a man aged 25 to 45 in good health.

This clone came up a few times. V usage is TRBV4-1 and J usage is TRBJ1-5; 8 bases line up with TRBD1. There are 15 residues in the CDR3. Germline assignment: CDR1 MGHRA and CDR2 YSYEKL. The V segment lost 0 bases and the J segment 5 bases; nucleotides outside the gene matches: 3. The CDR3 sequence is CASSQDSGGHQPQHF. CDR3 DNA: TGCGCCAGCAGCCAAGATTCAGGGGGCCATCAGCCCCAGCATTTT.

This clone was counted a few times. The V call is TRBV10-3, the J call TRBJ2-3; D perhaps matches TRBD2 (6 bases). The CDR3 length is 14 residues. V gave up 10 bases and J gave up 1 base, with 15 bases separating them. In germline, CDR1 is ENHRY, CDR2 SYGVKD. CDR3 sequence reads: CATTLGGGTDTQYF. DNA for the CDR3: TGTGCCACCACTTTGGGGGGAGGCACAGATACGCAGTATTTT.

The genes are TRBV7-2 and TRBJ2-7; 7 bases line up with TRBD2. Germline CDR1 and CDR2: SGHTA and FQGNSA. The CDR3 totals 16 residues. V lost 1 base, J lost 4 bases, and 10 bases stayed unmatched. The CDR3 protein is CASSLVASGGKYEQYF. The CDR3 DNA sequence: TGTGCCAGCAGCTTAGTAGCTAGCGGAGGGAAGTACGAGCAGTACTTC.

This chain links TRBV4-1 with TRBJ2-6; possible D gene TRBD1, 6 bases. Germline V gene sequence: CDR1 MGHRA, CDR2 YSYEKL. Trimming removed 0 bases from V and 4 bases from J, with 10 bases in between. This CDR3 region has 16 residues. CDR3 coding DNA: TGCGCCAGCAGCCAAGATCCCGGACAGGGGGCCAACGTCCTGACTTTC. It codes for CASSQDPGQGANVLTF.

The rearrangement uses TRBV4-2 and TRBJ2-1, with 8 bases fitting TRBD1. This CDR3 has 17 amino acids. Germline V gene lookup returns CDR1 LGHNA and CDR2 YNFKEQ. After removal of 1 base from V and 4 bases from J, the junction contained 9 bases not matched to a gene. CDR3: CASSQVGFRDRYNEQFF. The CDR3 DNA reads as TGTGCCAGCAGCCAAGTAGGATTCCGGGACAGGTACAATGAGCAGTTCTTC.

This clone was seen a handful of times. The chain has TRBV7-9 and TRBJ1-1; TRBD1 matches at 7 bases. The CDR3 totals 14 residues. The germline gives CDR1 SEHNR, CDR2 FQNEAQ (reference sequence). Trimming at V came to 1 base and at J to 4 bases, leaving 3 bases not matched to a gene. The CDR3 reads CASSLGRGITEAFF. Written as DNA, the CDR3 is TGTGCCAGCAGCTTAGGCAGGGGGATCACTGAAGCTTTCTTT. Variable domain in full (rest from reference TRBV7-9 and TRBJ1-1): DTGVSQNPRHKITKRGQNVTFRCDPISEHNRLYWYRQTLGQGPEFLTYFQNEAQLEKSRLLSDRFSAERPKGSFSTLEIQRTEQGDSAMYLCASSLGRGITEAFFGQGTRLTVV.

The chain links TRBV4-2 to TRBJ2-2; TRBD1 is a possible D gene (6 bases). Trimming removed 3 bases at V and 0 bases at J, with 11 bases between. Germline values: CDR1 LGHNA, CDR2 YNFKEQ. The CDR3 spans 16 residues. CDR3 nucleotide sequence: TGTGCCAGCAGCCAGAGGACAGCCGCGAACACCGGGGAGCTGTTTTTT. This gives the protein CASSQRTAANTGELFF.

This chain joins TRBV6-5 and TRBJ2-1; 8 bases are a match to TRBD1. The CDR3 runs 14 residues. CDR1 MNHEY and CDR2 SVGAGI come from the germline V gene. Losses at the gene ends were 5 bases for V and 3 bases for J; bases not matched to a gene: 3. The CDR3 sequence is CASSRDRFYNEQFF. The CDR3 DNA is TGTGCCAGCAGTCGGGACAGGTTCTACAATGAGCAGTTCTTC.

CDR3 in DNA: TGCGCCAGCAGCGGCCGGGACACCCCTAATCAGCCCCAGCATTTT. Its protein is CASSGRDTPNQPQHF. The gene calls are TRBV4-1 and TRBJ1-5, with D possibly being TRBD1 (6 bases). Germline loops: CDR1 MGHRA, CDR2 YSYEKL. The CDR3 has 15 amino acids. Trimming pared 5 bases from V and 4 bases from J, leaving 15 bases between.

This chain uses TRBV27 with TRBJ2-3, with D tentatively TRBD2 (5 bases). The ends were cut back, 3 bases at V and 2 bases at J, with 9 bases in the middle. The V gene's germline CDR1 is MNHEY and CDR2 SMNVEV (reference sequence). The CDR3 consists of 14 residues. The CDR3 bases are TGTGCCAGCAGTTTTAGAGGGAACACAGATACGCAGTATTTT. This sequence encodes CASSFRGNTDTQYF.

On this clone itself: The junction shows a germline mismatch at one end, possibly a read error. V and J are TRBV7-7 and TRBJ2-3, with 9 bases lining up with TRBD2. This CDR3 is built from 15 residues. Germline CDR1 is SSHAT and CDR2 is FNYEAQ (reference sequence). DNA for the CDR3: TGTGCTAGCAGCCTCGGACTAGCGAGGGGAGATACGCAGTATTTT. This sequence encodes CASSLGLARGDTQYF.

In the case of this clone: Different DNA sequences within this sample yield the same CDR3. The rearrangement links TRBV5-1 to TRBJ2-1; tentative D call: TRBD2 (5 bases). The CDR3 consists of 15 residues. Trimming pared 4 bases from V and 0 bases from J, leaving 11 bases between. From germline, CDR1 is SGHRS and CDR2 YFSETQ. The CDR3 is CASSAGGGSYNEQFF. Written as DNA, the CDR3 is TGCGCCAGCAGCGCCGGAGGAGGCTCCTACAATGAGCAGTTCTTC.

The V and J genes are TRBV4-3 and TRBJ2-3; D is possibly TRBD2 (6 bases). V gave up 0 bases and J gave up 0 bases, with 22 bases separating them. Germline-derived CDR1 and CDR2 are LGHNA and YSLEER. The CDR3 contains 20 residues. The CDR3 bases are TGCGCCAGCAGCCAAGAATCCTTTCGGCGTAGCGGACTTAGCACAGATACGCAGTATTTT. This encodes CASSQESFRRSGLSTDTQYF.

This clone has just a few counts. The V call is TRBV29-1, the J call TRBJ1-2; the D is unclear. V shed 6 bases and J shed 7 bases, with 12 bases lying between them. Germline CDR1 SQVTM, CDR2 ANQGSEA. This CDR3 comprises 11 residues. This CDR3 is CSVAQGGGYTF. CDR3 DNA: TGCAGCGTCGCGCAAGGTGGTGGCTACACCTTC. The full variable domain, with the rest looked up from reference TRBV29-1 and TRBJ1-2, is SAVISQKPSRDICQRGTSLTIQCQVDSQVTMMFWYRQQPGQSLTLIATANQGSEATYESGFVIDKFPISRPNLTFSTLTVSNMSPEDSSIYLCSVAQGGGYTFGSGTRLTVV.

The J gene is TRBJ1-4, the V gene TRBV27; the D gene is possibly TRBD1 (5 bases). CDR1 is MNHEY and CDR2 is SMNVEV in the germline V gene (reference sequence). This CDR3 has 14 residues. V gave up 5 bases and J gave up 4 bases, with 11 bases separating them. This CDR3 is CASSTGHVNEKLFF. Here the CDR3 DNA reads TGTGCCAGCAGTACAGGTCACGTTAATGAAAAACTGTTTTTT.

This sequence joins TRBV6-5 and TRBJ1-1, with a tentative D call TRBD1 (5 bases). The CDR3 length is 16 residues. CDR1 is MNHEY, CDR2 SVGAGI, per germline. V lost 0 bases and J 1 base, leaving 12 bases between the germline ends. CDR3 nucleotides: TGTGCCAGCAGTTACTCTGTTTGGCAGGGGAACACTGAAGCTTTCTTT. Protein product: CASSYSVWQGNTEAFF.

The rearrangement uses TRBV5-4 and TRBJ2-1, with 10 bases fitting TRBD2. CDR1 is SGHNT and CDR2 is YYREEE in the germline V gene (reference sequence). The CDR3 length is 16 residues. The junction had 11 bases not matched to a gene; V was cut back by 2 bases and J by 9 bases. The CDR3 nucleotides are TGTGCCAGCAGCTTAAGGAGCGGGGGGGCCGAAGGTGAGCAGTTCTTC. Translating gives CASSLRSGGAEGEQFF. The full variable domain, completed using reference TRBV5-4 and TRBJ2-1, is ETGVTQSPTHLIKTRGQQVTLRCSSQSGHNTVSWYQQALGQGPQFIFQYYREEENGRGNFPPRFSGLQFPNYSSELNVNALELDDSALYLCASSLRSGGAEGEQFFGPGTRLTVL.

This clone occurred a few times. The V gene is TRBV4-1, the J gene TRBJ1-2; a possible D gene is TRBD1 (5 bases). The CDR3 runs 18 residues. Germline V lookup: CDR1 MGHRA, CDR2 YSYEKL. V shed 1 base and J shed 0 bases, with 18 bases lying between them. In DNA form, the CDR3 reads TGCGCCAGCAGCCAAGGTCGGCAGGGCAAACGATCTAACTATGGCTACACCTTC. It codes for CASSQGRQGKRSNYGYTF.

The rearrangement uses TRBV4-3 and TRBJ2-1; 14 bases agree with TRBD2. The V gene end was trimmed by 2 bases and the J gene end by 8 bases; junction bases not matched to a gene: 8. The CDR3 loop spans 17 amino acids. CDR1 is LGHNA and CDR2 is YSLEER in the germline V gene. CDR3 region: CASSQPEGLAGVDEQFF. The CDR3 DNA reads as TGCGCCAGCAGCCAACCCGAGGGACTAGCGGGAGTTGATGAGCAGTTCTTC.

This clone was picked up a small number of times. The chain carries TRBV7-3 and TRBJ2-1; 13 nucleotides line up with TRBD2. Losses at the gene ends were 4 bases for V and 7 bases for J; bases not matched to a gene: 10. The CDR3 has 17 residues. Germline values: CDR1 SGHTA, CDR2 FQGTGA. The CDR3 region is CASSSSGTSGALNEQFF. The CDR3 region has the DNA TGTGCCAGCAGCTCGTCCGGGACTAGCGGGGCTTTAAATGAGCAGTTCTTC. The full variable domain, in which reference TRBV7-3 and TRBJ2-1 provide the parts outside the CDR3, is GAGVSQTPSNKVTEKGKYVELRCDPISGHTALYWYRQSLGQGPEFLIYFQGTGAADDSGLPNDRFFAVRPEGSVSTLKIQRTERGDSAVYLCASSSSGTSGALNEQFFGPGTRLTVL.

This rearrangement joins TRBV5-6 to TRBJ1-1, with no clear D. CDR1 SGHDT and CDR2 YYEEEE come from the germline V gene. Between the trimmed V and J ends, which lost 3 bases and 0 bases, there was a span of 12 bases. The CDR3 length is 15 residues. The CDR3 loop reads CASSYYSRMNTEAFF. DNA for the CDR3: TGTGCCAGCAGCTATTACAGCCGAATGAACACTGAAGCTTTCTTT.

This clone occurred a few times. The chain is built from TRBV5-1 and TRBJ1-4; D gene unclear. This CDR3 has 14 amino acids. Germline values: CDR1 SGHRS, CDR2 YFSETQ. V was clipped by 0 bases and J by 8 bases, with 11 bases between them. The CDR3, as DNA: TGCGCCAGCAGCTTGGACAGAGAAGGAGAAAAACTGTTTTTT. This encodes CASSLDREGEKLFF. Complete variable domain (other parts from reference TRBV5-1 and TRBJ1-4): KAGVTQTPRYLIKTRGQQVTLSCSPISGHRSVSWYQQTPGQGLQFLFEYFSETQRNKGNFPGRFSGRQFSNSRSEMNVSTLELGDSALYLCASSLDREGEKLFFGSGTQLSVL.